The clone carrying this TCR beta chain has a single count. Antigen unknown. The V gene's germline CDR1 is MNHEY and CDR2 SMNVEV (reference sequence). The CDR3 consists of 13 residues. The ends were cut back, 2 bases at V and 5 bases at J, with 9 bases in the middle. The data were taken from a study of cytomegalovirus exposure and HLA in healthy donors. The overall study: A later analysis reported the same platform for the 90 to 150 validation repertoires and the 500 to 750 first-cohort repertoires. General study results and limits: Many donors carried some public TCRs, although rarity characterized most TCR sequences.

The method was immunoSEQ multiplex PCR; TCRdb's version includes in-frame clones alone and lacks a portion of them. The profile shows about 330,000 clones, about nine tenths of them singletons. This receptor was taken from a young woman in good health and CMV-seropositive. The genes are TRBV27 and TRBJ1-2; no clear D gene. Sequences were obtained from PBMCs. The CDR3 DNA reads as TGTGCCAGCAGTTTAGGGTCAGCATATGGCTACACCTTC. It yields the protein CASSLGSAYGYTF.